The clone carrying this T cell receptor beta chain was counted at least ten times. What it recognizes is unknown. In TCRdb, the reads were re-called with MiXCR into one record per CDR3 protein. The table lists nearly 650,000 distinct CDR3 sequences, about 24% of them singletons. This specimen belongs to a study of T cell repertoires in cytomegalovirus infection. Germline V lookup: CDR1 SGHVS, CDR2 FQNEAQ. The V end was cut by 4 bases, the J end by 3 bases, with 8 bases between. CDR3 length equals 13 residues. Points from the study as a whole: Ex vivo responses were dominated by HLA-C-restricted CMV-specific TCR beta clonotypes.

This clonotype was obtained from a human donor in good health (CMV status not recorded). Some clones in this sample may be carry-over from other donors' samples. The chain employs TRBV7-8 and TRBJ2-3; D unresolved. Sequencing input: CD8+ T cells from PBMCs. The CDR3 reads CASSSYLTDTQYF. Here the CDR3 DNA reads TGTGCCAGCAGCTCTTACCTTACAGATACGCAGTATTTT. The full variable domain, in which reference TRBV7-8 and TRBJ2-3 provide the parts outside the CDR3, is GAGVSQSPRYKVAKRGQDVALRCDPISGHVSLFWYQQALGQGPEFLTYFQNEAQLDKSGLPSDRFFAERPEGSVSTLKIQRTQQEDSAVYLCASSSYLTDTQYFGPGTRLTVL.